These T cell receptor beta chains were read from a single sample in a study of Ad26.COV2.S vaccination and SARS-CoV-2 variants. Libraries were prepared by immunoSEQ multiplex PCR; TCRdb keeps only in-frame clonotypes and omits some of them. The table has 320,000 or so clones, approximately 87% seen once; the top ten hold about 5.4%. The sample consisted of peripheral blood, taken in a trial of Ad26.COV2.S vaccine versus placebo. All receptors come from a person aged 18-60 years who received the Ad26.COV2.S COVID-19 vaccine or a placebo. Each CDR3 is given with its conserved first and last residue. Each record gives: CDR3 protein, CDR3 DNA, V gene, J gene, D gene, clone size. A D gene is named only where the DNA matches it firmly. A clone size is listed for some rows: how often the clone was seen (once, few, many), or a class if it is expanded.

CASSLAPQGIGYQPQHF,TGTGCCAGCAGCTTGGCACCACAGGGGATAGGGTATCAGCCCCAGCATTTT,TRBV5-8,TRBJ1-5,TRBD1,-
CASSFHLAGGTIYNEQFF,TGTGCCAGCAGCTTTCATCTAGCGGGGGGGACCATCTACAATGAGCAGTTCTTC,TRBV7-2,TRBJ2-1,TRBD2,-
CASSVLSSYNEQFF,TGTGCCAGCAGTGTGTTGAGCTCCTACAATGAGCAGTTCTTC,TRBV2,TRBJ2-1,-,-
CASSFVYRANTGELFF,TGTGCCAGCAGTTTTGTTTACAGGGCGAACACCGGGGAGCTGTTTTTT,TRBV28,TRBJ2-2,-,-
CASSRAGLEAFF,TGTGCCAGCAGTAGGGCAGGGTTGGAAGCTTTCTTT,TRBV28,TRBJ1-1,-,once
CASSKARVGNEKLFF,TGTGCCAGCAGCAAAGCGAGGGTTGGAAACGAAAAACTGTTTTTT,TRBV21-1,TRBJ1-4,-,-
CASSRTSGSYNEQFF,TGCGCCAGCAGCCGAACTAGCGGATCTTACAATGAGCAGTTCTTC,TRBV4-3,TRBJ2-1,TRBD2,-
CAISEASGRAVNTQYF,TGTGCCATCAGTGAGGCTAGCGGGAGGGCCGTAAATACGCAGTATTTT,TRBV10-3,TRBJ2-3,TRBD2,-
CASSPPYGTGASGRPSAYNEQFF,TGTGCCAGCTCACCACCGTACGGCACTGGGGCTAGCGGGAGGCCCTCCGCCTACAATGAGCAGTTCTTC,TRBV18,TRBJ2-1,TRBD2,-
CASSLTGTGHLGEQYF,TGTGCCAGCAGCCTTACCGGGACAGGACACCTTGGCGAGCAGTACTTC,TRBV7-2,TRBJ2-7,TRBD1,-
CASSLVGTSGSEQFF,TGTGCCAGCAGCTTAGTAGGGACTAGCGGTTCTGAGCAGTTCTTC,TRBV7-2,TRBJ2-1,TRBD2,-
CASSPGGYTDTQYF,TGTGCCAGCTCACCCGGAGGCTACACAGATACGCAGTATTTT,TRBV18,TRBJ2-3,-,-
CASSLTWGTRYEQYF,TGTGCCAGCAGTTTGACGTGGGGGACCCGATACGAGCAGTACTTC,TRBV27,TRBJ2-7,-,-
CASSRTTGLENWPEAFF,TGTGCCAGCAGCCGAACGACAGGGTTAGAAAATTGGCCTGAAGCTTTCTTT,TRBV3-1/TRBV3-2,TRBJ1-1,TRBD1,-
CSVVGTSHSFLNEQFF,TGCAGCGTTGTAGGGACTAGCCATTCTTTTTTAAATGAGCAGTTCTTC,TRBV29-1,TRBJ2-1,TRBD2,-
CASSSHYGSGVAKNIQYF,TGTGCCAGCAGTTCCCATTACGGGAGCGGGGTAGCCAAAAACATTCAGTACTTC,TRBV6-2/TRBV6-3,TRBJ2-4,TRBD2,-
CASSLIVRGQESSGNTIYF,TGTGCCAGCAGCCTAATCGTTAGGGGACAGGAGAGCTCTGGAAACACCATATATTTT,TRBV7-6,TRBJ1-3,TRBD1,-
CASSSRQGAGYGYTF,TGCGCCAGCAGCTCCCGTCAGGGGGCCGGCTATGGCTACACCTTC,TRBV5-1,TRBJ1-2,TRBD1,-
CASSQGPVLADSGNTIYF,TGCGCCAGCAGCCAAGGCCCGGTCTTAGCCGACTCTGGAAACACCATATATTTT,TRBV4-1,TRBJ1-3,-,-
CASSQFKDRAGSYNSPLHF,TGTGCCAGCAGCCAGTTTAAGGACAGGGCCGGCTCCTATAATTCACCCCTCCACTTT,TRBV3-1/TRBV3-2,TRBJ1-6,TRBD1,-
CASSESTGGPAQYF,TGCGCCAGCAGTGAGTCGACCGGGGGCCCTGCCCAGTACTTC,TRBV10-1,TRBJ2-7,-,-
CASSDQTGSLGSYTF,TGTGCCAGCAGCGATCAGACCGGGTCCCTAGGAAGCTACACCTTC,TRBV9,TRBJ1-2,-,-
CASSLTGWEGDTQYF,TGCGCCAGCAGCCTTACAGGGTGGGAGGGAGATACGCAGTATTTT,TRBV4-3,TRBJ2-3,-,-
CASGLVDWYQETQYF,TGTGCTAGTGGTTTGGTAGACTGGTATCAAGAGACCCAGTACTTC,TRBV12-5,TRBJ2-5,-,-
CASSLQINSPLHF,TGTGCCAGCAGCCTCCAGATCAATTCACCCCTCCACTTT,TRBV5-5,TRBJ1-6,-,-
CASSLGDPYEQYF,TGTGCCAGCAGCTTAGGAGATCCCTACGAGCAGTACTTC,TRBV5-6,TRBJ2-7,-,-
CASSRPDRARNTEAFF,TGTGCCAGCAGCCGTCCCGACAGGGCCCGAAACACTGAAGCTTTCTTT,TRBV5-6,TRBJ1-1,TRBD1,-
CASSKSGKGSSGANVLTF,TGTGCCAGCAGCAAATCAGGAAAAGGAAGCTCTGGGGCCAACGTCCTGACTTTC,TRBV7-2,TRBJ2-6,-,-